Following are 15 T cell receptor beta chains from one sample sequenced in a study of blood T cell repertoires in COVID-19. The table came from immunoSEQ multiplex PCR; TCRdb's copy has only in-frame clones and leaves some out. The sample shows about 140,000 clones, 85% to 90% of them seen only once. What was sequenced was PBMCs or T cells enriched from blood (not recorded which). The source of these receptors is a man in his sixties who had recovered from COVID-19.

The chain carries TRBV5-1 and TRBJ2-5; D perhaps matches TRBD1 (6 bases). CDR3 length equals 15 residues. The ends were cut back, 0 bases at V and 6 bases at J, with 15 bases in the middle. Germline V gives CDR1 SGHRS, CDR2 YFSETQ. In nucleotides, the CDR3 is TGCGCCAGCAGCTTGGGAGCAGGGGTCTCGCAGACCCAGTACTTC. As protein: CASSLGAGVSQTQYF.

The CDR3 DNA sequence: TGTGCCAGCAGCCCCCGATTGGCGGGGGCGGGAGATACGCAGTATTTT. Translated, it gives CASSPRLAGAGDTQYF. V and J are TRBV5-4 and TRBJ2-3; D is perhaps TRBD2 (7 bases). Trimming cost V 4 bases and J 5 bases, with 20 bases left between them. From germline, CDR1 is SGHNT and CDR2 YYREEE (reference sequence). This CDR3 contains 16 residues.

Only one count was recorded for this clone. This sequence joins TRBV28 and TRBJ2-6, with 7 positions matching TRBD1. CDR3 length: 16 residues. Trimming at V came to 3 bases and at J to 4 bases, leaving 6 bases not matched to a gene. Germline lookup yields CDR1 MDHEN and CDR2 SYDVKM. The CDR3 sequence is CASSLVGGAGANVLTF. DNA of the CDR3: TGTGCCAGCAGTTTGGTAGGGGGCGCAGGGGCCAACGTCCTGACTTTC.

The V gene is TRBV15, the J gene TRBJ1-5; 7 bases match TRBD1. This CDR3 comprises 14 residues. Germline V gene lookup returns CDR1 LNHNV and CDR2 YYDKDF (reference sequence). V was pared by 4 bases and J by 2 bases, with 2 bases of the junction left unmatched. CDR3 in amino acids: CATSKTGGNQPQHF. CDR3 coding DNA: TGTGCCACCAGCAAAACAGGGGGCAATCAGCCCCAGCATTTT. Full variable domain (missing parts from reference TRBV15 and TRBJ1-5): DAMVIQNPRYQVTQFGKPVTLSCSQTLNHNVMYWYQQKSSQAPKLLFHYYDKDFNNEADTPDNFQSRRPNTSFCFLDIRSPGLGDTAMYLCATSKTGGNQPQHFGDGTRLSIL.

This clone is a singleton in its sample. The V gene is TRBV30, the J gene TRBJ2-6, with 8 bases aligning to TRBD1. J lost 1 base, V lost 5 bases, and 10 bases had no gene match. The CDR3 sequence is 17 residues long. Germline CDR1 and CDR2: GTSNPN and SVGIG (reference sequence). The CDR3: CAWSDRDNFSGANVLTF. The DNA of the CDR3 is TGTGCCTGGTCGGACAGGGATAACTTTTCTGGGGCCAACGTCCTGACTTTC.

The chain uses TRBV6-2 or TRBV6-3 and TRBJ1-5; D is undetermined. The CDR3 runs to 15 residues. Germline loops: CDR1 MNHEY, CDR2 SVGEGT. Trimming left V 4 bases short and J 0 bases short, with 10 bases between. In DNA form, the CDR3 reads TGTGCCAGCAGTTTGAGGGCATCTAGCAATCAGCCCCAGCATTTT. Amino acids: CASSLRASSNQPQHF.

The CDR3 here is CASSPTGLSYEQYF. The CDR3 DNA sequence: TGTGCCAGCAGCCCGACAGGTCTAAGCTACGAGCAGTACTTC. The chain carries TRBV3-1 (or the pseudogene TRBV3-2) and TRBJ2-7, with a tentative D call TRBD1 (6 bases). V lost 4 bases, J lost 3 bases, and 13 bases lay in between. Per the germline V gene, CDR1 is LGHDT and CDR2 is YNNKEL (reference sequence). The CDR3 is made up of 14 amino acids.

The chain employs TRBV5-5 and TRBJ2-7, with 9 bases lining up with TRBD2. V shed 1 base, J shed 0 bases, and the junction held 8 bases outside the gene matches. Germline loops: CDR1 SGHKS, CDR2 YYEKEE (reference sequence). The CDR3 has 17 amino acids. The CDR3: CASSLLRQRGVSYEQYF. The CDR3 bases are TGTGCCAGCAGCTTGCTACGCCAGCGGGGGGTCTCCTACGAGCAGTACTTC. Complete variable domain (other parts from reference TRBV5-5 and TRBJ2-7): DAGVTQSPTHLIKTRGQQVTLRCSPISGHKSVSWYQQVLGQGPQFIFQYYEKEERGRGNFPDRFSARQFPNYSSELNVNALLLGDSALYLCASSLLRQRGVSYEQYFGPGTRLTVT.

The V call is TRBV7-2, the J call TRBJ1-5, with 7 bases that match TRBD1. Germline CDR1 and CDR2: SGHTA and FQGNSA. Losses at the gene ends were 5 bases for V and 6 bases for J; bases not matched to a gene: 4. The CDR3 length is 13 residues. Written as DNA, the CDR3 is TGTGCCAGCAGCGCACAGGGGAGTCAGCCCCAGCATTTT. The encoded protein is CASSAQGSQPQHF.

There are a few counts of this clone. The V and J genes are TRBV18 and TRBJ2-7; TRBD2 matches at 8 bases. Germline V gene lookup returns CDR1 KGHSH and CDR2 LQKENI. Trimming took 4 bases from V and 3 from J; bases not matched to a gene: 5. This CDR3 contains 14 residues. The CDR3 loop is CASSLSGTLYEQYF. DNA for the CDR3: TGTGCCAGCTCACTTAGCGGGACCCTCTACGAGCAGTACTTC.

The chain recombines TRBV4-1 with TRBJ2-3, with TRBD2 identical over 10 bases. With V trimmed by 0 bases and J by 7 bases, 7 bases remained unmatched. The V gene's germline CDR1 is MGHRA and CDR2 YSYEKL. This CDR3 region has 16 residues. DNA for the CDR3: TGCGCCAGCAGCCAAGATAGGACTAGCGGACTTAATACGCAGTATTTT. Translation: CASSQDRTSGLNTQYF.

The chain uses TRBV5-6 and TRBJ1-2; 9 bases are shared with TRBD1. Germline assignment: CDR1 SGHDT and CDR2 YYEEEE. V dropped 4 bases and J dropped 8; count of bases not matched to a gene: 6. CDR3 size: 13 residues. The CDR3 loop is CASSVDRGTGYTF. Here the CDR3 DNA reads TGTGCCAGCAGCGTGGACAGGGGAACGGGCTACACCTTC.

The V gene is TRBV28, the J gene TRBJ1-2; TRBD1 might be the D (6 bases). This CDR3 contains 16 residues. Germline V gene data show CDR1 as MDHEN and CDR2 as SYDVKM. V was shortened by 5 bases and J by 4 bases, with 20 bases between the two germline ends. CDR3 sequence reads: CASSTPGTKKLYGYTF. CDR3 nucleotide sequence: TGTGCCAGCAGTACGCCCGGGACAAAGAAACTCTATGGCTACACCTTC.

This clone was observed a handful of times. V is TRBV7-3 and J is TRBJ2-1; TRBD1 might be the D (5 bases). This CDR3 is 16 amino acids long. The germline V and J ends were trimmed by 5 bases and 2 bases, with 16 bases remaining between them. Germline assignment: CDR1 SGHTA and CDR2 FQGTGA. CDR3 in amino acids: CASSLPGRKPYNEQFF. CDR3 nucleotides: TGTGCCAGCAGCCTTCCAGGGCGGAAGCCCTACAATGAGCAGTTCTTC.

The chain uses TRBV4-1 and TRBJ2-7, with 7 bases identical to TRBD1. CDR1 is MGHRA, CDR2 YSYEKL, per germline. After removal of 3 bases from V and 8 bases from J, the junction contained 10 bases not matched to a gene. The CDR3 has 14 amino acids. DNA for the CDR3: TGCGCCAGCAGCCAGACGGGGACAGATTCAAAGCAGTACTTC. Its translation is CASSQTGTDSKQYF.